The clone carrying this TCR beta chain has a handful of counts. The antigen is undetermined. This entry is derived from a study of OX40 agonist ivuxolimab in advanced cancers. Study summary: Each dose-escalation patient presented with hepatocellular carcinoma, melanoma, renal cell or head and neck cancer. Three patients, one with hepatocellular carcinoma and two with cutaneous melanoma, achieved partial responses.

Assay: immunoSEQ multiplex PCR; the TCRdb copy retains only in-frame clones and omits some. The sample includes 50,000 to 60,000 clones, approximately 80% of them seen just once. Trimming pared 5 bases from V and 2 bases from J, leaving 16 bases between. Germline CDR1 reads SGHRS; CDR2 reads YFSETQ. The CDR3 is made up of 15 amino acids. Study results and limitations: Among the least clonally expanded were partial responders at 0.1-3.0 mg/kg.

The TCR was taken from an adult with an advanced solid tumor such as melanoma, head and neck, liver or kidney cancer. The chain couples TRBV5-1 to TRBJ2-5, with D perhaps given as TRBD1 or TRBD2 (6 bases each). Sequencing used CD4+ or CD8+ T cells sorted from blood, obtained in a trial of the OX40 agonist ivuxolimab. CDR3 DNA sequence: TGCGCCAGCAGAGTTTGGGGGGCGCGGCAAGAGACCCAGTACTTC. Its protein product is CASRVWGARQETQYF.